This T cell receptor beta chain was sequenced during a study of T cells in Graves' hyperthyroidism and ophthalmopathy. Study conclusions and caveats: Among thyroid clonotypes expanded above 0.001, most also appeared in blood.

Trimming took off 1 base at V and 14 bases at J, with 12 bases between the two ends. CDR1 and CDR2 from the germline V gene are LGHDT and YNNKEL (reference sequence). There are 13 residues in the CDR3. This clonotype was observed a few times. Its matching antigen is unknown. Patients between 18 and 65 years old had hyperthyroidism, newly diagnosed and lasting under 2 months. TCR beta CDR3 region amplification was performed from RNA transcripts. The HTBI primer set drove a first-round RT-PCR of the TCR CDR3. TCRdb analysed the multiplex PCR reads with MiXCR anew, one entry per CDR3 protein. The profile covers 250,000 to 300,000 distinct CDR3 sequences, with more than 10% appearing a single time and 6% to 8% taken by the ten largest.

The sequenced material came from blood. The receptor's source is a woman between 25 and 40 years old with Graves' hyperthyroidism that later progressed to Graves' ophthalmopathy. V is TRBV3-1 and J is TRBJ1-6, with TRBD1 as a possible D gene (6 bases). CDR3 protein: CASSQAQGATLHF. The CDR3, as DNA: TGTGCCAGCAGCCAAGCACAGGGTGCGACCCTCCACTTT.